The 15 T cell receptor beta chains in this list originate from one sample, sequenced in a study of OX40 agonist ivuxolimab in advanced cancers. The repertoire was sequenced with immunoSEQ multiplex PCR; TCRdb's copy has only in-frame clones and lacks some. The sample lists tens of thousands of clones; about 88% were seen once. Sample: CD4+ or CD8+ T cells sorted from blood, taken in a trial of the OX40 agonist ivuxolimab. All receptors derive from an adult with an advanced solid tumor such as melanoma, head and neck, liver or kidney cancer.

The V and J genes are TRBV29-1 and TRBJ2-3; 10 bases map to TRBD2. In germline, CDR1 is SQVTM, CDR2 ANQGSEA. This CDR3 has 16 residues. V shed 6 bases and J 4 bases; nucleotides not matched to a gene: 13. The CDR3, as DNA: TGCAGCGTGACAAGGGTACTAGCGGGGTCCGCAGATACGCAGTATTTT. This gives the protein CSVTRVLAGSADTQYF.

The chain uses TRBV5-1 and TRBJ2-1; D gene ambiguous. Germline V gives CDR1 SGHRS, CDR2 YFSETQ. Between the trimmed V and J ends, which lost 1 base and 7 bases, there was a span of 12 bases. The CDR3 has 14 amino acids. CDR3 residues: CASSLNSLGNEQFF. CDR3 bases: TGCGCCAGCAGCTTGAATTCCCTAGGAAATGAGCAGTTCTTC.

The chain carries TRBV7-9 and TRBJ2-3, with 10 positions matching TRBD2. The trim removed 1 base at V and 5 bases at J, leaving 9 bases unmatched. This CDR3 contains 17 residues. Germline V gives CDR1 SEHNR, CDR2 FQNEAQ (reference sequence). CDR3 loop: CASSLGLAGGSGDTQYF. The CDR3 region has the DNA TGTGCCAGCAGCTTAGGCTTAGCGGGAGGCTCAGGAGATACGCAGTATTTT.

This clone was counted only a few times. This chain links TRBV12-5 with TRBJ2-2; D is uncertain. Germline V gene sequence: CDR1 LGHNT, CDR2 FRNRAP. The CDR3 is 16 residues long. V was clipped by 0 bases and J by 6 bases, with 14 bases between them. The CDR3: CASGLVLSGDSGELFF. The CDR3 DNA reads TGTGCTAGTGGTTTGGTCCTGTCAGGAGATTCCGGGGAGCTGTTTTTT.

CDR3 residues: CASSYAGEETQYF. In nucleotides, the CDR3 is TGTGCCAGCAGTTACGCAGGGGAGGAGACCCAGTACTTC. The rearrangement uses TRBV6-6 and TRBJ2-5, with D possibly TRBD1 on 6 matching bases. The CDR3 covers 13 residues. V lost 2 bases and J lost 5, with 9 bases in between. Per germline, CDR1 MNHNY and CDR2 SVGAGI (reference sequence).

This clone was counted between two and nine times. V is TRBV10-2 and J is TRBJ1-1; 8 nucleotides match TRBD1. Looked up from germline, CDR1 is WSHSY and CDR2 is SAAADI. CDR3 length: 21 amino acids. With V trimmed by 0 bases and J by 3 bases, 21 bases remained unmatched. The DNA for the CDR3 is TGCGCCAGCAGTGAGTCGACGAGCAGGGGGCTCTACTTAGGGTTTGACACTGAAGCTTTCTTT. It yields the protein CASSESTSRGLYLGFDTEAFF.

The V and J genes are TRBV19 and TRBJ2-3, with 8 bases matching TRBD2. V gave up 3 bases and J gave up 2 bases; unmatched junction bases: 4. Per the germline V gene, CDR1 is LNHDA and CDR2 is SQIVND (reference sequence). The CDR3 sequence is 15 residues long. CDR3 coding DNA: TGTGCCAGTAGTATTAGCGGGACCTACACAGATACGCAGTATTTT. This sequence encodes CASSISGTYTDTQYF. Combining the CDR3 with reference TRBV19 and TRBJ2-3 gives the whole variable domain DGGITQSPKYLFRKEGQNVTLSCEQNLNHDAMYWYRQDPGQGLRLIYYSQIVNDFQKGDIAEGYSVSREKKESFPLTVTSAQKNPTAFYLCASSISGTYTDTQYFGPGTRLTVL.

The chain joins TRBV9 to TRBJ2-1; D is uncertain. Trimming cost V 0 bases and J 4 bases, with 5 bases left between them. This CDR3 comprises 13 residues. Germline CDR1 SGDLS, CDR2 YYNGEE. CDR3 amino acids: CASSVDSYNEQFF. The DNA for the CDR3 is TGTGCCAGCAGCGTAGATTCATACAATGAGCAGTTCTTC.

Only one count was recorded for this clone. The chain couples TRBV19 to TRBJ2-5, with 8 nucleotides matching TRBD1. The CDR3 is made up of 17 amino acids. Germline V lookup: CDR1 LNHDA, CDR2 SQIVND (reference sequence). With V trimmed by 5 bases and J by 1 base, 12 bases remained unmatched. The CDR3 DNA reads TGTGCCAGTAGTCCGGGCGGCAGGGGGCCCTCCCAAGAGACCCAGTACTTC. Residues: CASSPGGRGPSQETQYF.

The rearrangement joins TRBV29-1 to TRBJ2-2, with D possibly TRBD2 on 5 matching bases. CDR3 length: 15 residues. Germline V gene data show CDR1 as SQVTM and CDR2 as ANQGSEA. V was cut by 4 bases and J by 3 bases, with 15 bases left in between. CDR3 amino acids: CSVAPMWGDTGELFF. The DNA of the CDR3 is TGCAGCGTTGCCCCGATGTGGGGAGACACCGGGGAGCTGTTTTTT.

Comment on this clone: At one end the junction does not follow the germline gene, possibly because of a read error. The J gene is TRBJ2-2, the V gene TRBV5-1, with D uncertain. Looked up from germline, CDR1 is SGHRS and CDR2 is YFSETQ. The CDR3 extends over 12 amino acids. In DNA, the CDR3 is TGTGCCAGCAGCTTGGCAGTGGGGGAGCTGTTTTTT. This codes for CASSLAVGELFF. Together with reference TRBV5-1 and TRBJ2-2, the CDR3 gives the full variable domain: KAGVTQTPRYLIKTRGQQVTLSCSPISGHRSVSWYQQTPGQGLQFLFEYFSETQRNKGNFPGRFSGRQFSNSRSEMNVSTLELGDSALYLCASSLAVGELFFGEGSRLTVL.

In nucleotides, the CDR3 is TGTGCCAGCTCACCTTTTGGACAGGGGAACACTGAAGCTTTCTTT. Translating gives CASSPFGQGNTEAFF. The chain carries TRBV18 and TRBJ1-1; 8 bases align to TRBD1. CDR1 KGHSH and CDR2 LQKENI come from the germline V gene. This CDR3 contains 15 residues. Trimming at V came to 3 bases and at J to 1 base, leaving 4 bases not matched to a gene.

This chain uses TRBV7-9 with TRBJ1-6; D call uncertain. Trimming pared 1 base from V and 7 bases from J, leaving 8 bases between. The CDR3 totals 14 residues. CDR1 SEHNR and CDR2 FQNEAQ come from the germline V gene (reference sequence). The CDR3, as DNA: TGTGCCAGCAGCTTAGGACCCTGGAATTCACCCCTCCACTTT. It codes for CASSLGPWNSPLHF. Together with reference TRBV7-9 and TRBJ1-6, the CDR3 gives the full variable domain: DTGVSQNPRHKITKRGQNVTFRCDPISEHNRLYWYRQTLGQGPEFLTYFQNEAQLEKSRLLSDRFSAERPKGSFSTLEIQRTEQGDSAMYLCASSLGPWNSPLHFGNGTRLTVT.

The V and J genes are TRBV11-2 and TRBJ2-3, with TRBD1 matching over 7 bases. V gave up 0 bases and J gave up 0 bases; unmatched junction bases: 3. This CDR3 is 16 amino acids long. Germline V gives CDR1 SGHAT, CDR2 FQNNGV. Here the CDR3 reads CASSLDLQGSTDTQYF. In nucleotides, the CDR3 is TGTGCCAGCAGCTTAGATTTACAGGGGAGCACAGATACGCAGTATTTT.

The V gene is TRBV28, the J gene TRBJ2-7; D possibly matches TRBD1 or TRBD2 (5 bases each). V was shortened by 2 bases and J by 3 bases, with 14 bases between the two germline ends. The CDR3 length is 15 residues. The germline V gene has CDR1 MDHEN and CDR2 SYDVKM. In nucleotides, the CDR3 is TGTGCCAGCAGTTTAACCGGGACGCCTCGCTACGAGCAGTACTTC. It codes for CASSLTGTPRYEQYF.